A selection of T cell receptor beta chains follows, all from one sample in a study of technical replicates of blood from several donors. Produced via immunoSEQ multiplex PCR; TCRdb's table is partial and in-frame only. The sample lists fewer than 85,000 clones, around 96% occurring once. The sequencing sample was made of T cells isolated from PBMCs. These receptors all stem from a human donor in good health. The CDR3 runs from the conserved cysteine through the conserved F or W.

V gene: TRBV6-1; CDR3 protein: CASSEFRLSSGNTIYF
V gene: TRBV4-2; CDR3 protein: CASSQDFSGSLSHEQFF
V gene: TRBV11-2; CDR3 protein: CASSSGLAGSLYNEQFF
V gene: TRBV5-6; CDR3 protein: CASSVLTGAKNIQYF
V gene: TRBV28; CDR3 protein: CASNWGGAYGYTF
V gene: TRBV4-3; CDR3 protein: CASSQDLTGAYYEQYF
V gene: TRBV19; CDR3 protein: CASSKGGGLPTGELFF
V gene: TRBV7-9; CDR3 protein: CASASGSYNEQFF
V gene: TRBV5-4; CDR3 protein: CASSPVRGAVYEQYF
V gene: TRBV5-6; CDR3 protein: CASSLGGISEQYF
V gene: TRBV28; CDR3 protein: CASRGHSDLNTEAFF
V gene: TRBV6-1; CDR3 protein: CASSLAGGPQETQYF
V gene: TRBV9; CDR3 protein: CASSVEGLETEAFF
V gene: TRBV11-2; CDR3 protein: CASSSQQSRGQDTQYF
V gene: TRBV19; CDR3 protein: CASSPGLAVNEQFF
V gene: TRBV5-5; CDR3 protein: CASSLTSWRERNTQYF
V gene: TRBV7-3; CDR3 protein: CASSLTRTSGNYEQYF
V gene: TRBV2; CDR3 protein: CASREDRGRQPQHF
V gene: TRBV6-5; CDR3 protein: CASSPQGAVYGYTF
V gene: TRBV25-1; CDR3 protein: CASSLLGTGNEQFF
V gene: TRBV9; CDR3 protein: CASSAAGLAVYEQYF
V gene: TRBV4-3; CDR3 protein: CASSQDTRQGAGNTEAFF
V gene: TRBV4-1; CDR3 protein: CASSLSGGSYNEQFF
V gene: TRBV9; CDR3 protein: CASSVGLSANTGELFF
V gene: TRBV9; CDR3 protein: CASNRGGSNQPQHF
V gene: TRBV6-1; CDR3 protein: CASSERRLGQGLYEQYF
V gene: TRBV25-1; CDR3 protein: CASLRQGLGGELFF
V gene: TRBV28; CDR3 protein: CASSPGQGASYEQYF
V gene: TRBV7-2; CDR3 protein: CASSLNRGARNTGELFF
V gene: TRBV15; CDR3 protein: CATSRPLGLAVDEQFF
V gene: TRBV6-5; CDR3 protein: CASSYRPGKIEAFF
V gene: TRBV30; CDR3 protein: CAWREQGRNYGYTF
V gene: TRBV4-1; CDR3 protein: CASSLSEDTEAFF
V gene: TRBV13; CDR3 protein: CASSLGLGVRAEAFF
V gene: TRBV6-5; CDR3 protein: CASGRQGLREKLFF
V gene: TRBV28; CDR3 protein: CASSWTGGGTEAFF
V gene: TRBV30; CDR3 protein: CAWILPGTAAGETQYF